This TCR beta chain was recovered during a study of cytomegalovirus exposure and HLA in healthy donors. As for the study in general: Clustering assigned about 79% of the approximately 400 genotyped donors to the Caucasian-associated ancestry cluster.

In germline, CDR1 is SGHVS, CDR2 FQNEAQ. Trimming shortened V by 2 bases and J by 7 bases, and 11 bases separated the two germline ends. The CDR3 runs 13 residues. The PCR used 60 Vbeta and 13 Jbeta primers. Here immunoSEQ multiplex PCR was the method, and the copy in TCRdb shows in-frame clones only, minus some. The sample lists about 140,000 clones; approximately 80% were seen once. This TCR was sampled from a female donor in good health and CMV-seronegative. The V and J genes are TRBV7-8 and TRBJ2-5, with TRBD1 as a possible D gene (5 bases). Sequenced input: PBMCs. The CDR3 loop is CASSLIQGWTQYF. The CDR3 DNA follows: TGTGCCAGCAGCTTAATTCAGGGTTGGACCCAGTACTTC.